A selection of T cell receptor beta chains follows, all from one sample in a study of blood T cell repertoires in COVID-19. TCRdb's table, derived via immunoSEQ multiplex PCR, lists solely in-frame clones and lacks some. The sample contains 300,000 to 350,000 clones, around 90% of which appear only once. Sequencing was performed on PBMCs or T cells enriched from blood (not recorded which). The receptors here all came from a young man who had recovered from COVID-19. The CDR3 runs from the conserved cysteine through the conserved F or W. Each record gives: D gene, J gene, clone size, V gene, CDR3 DNA, CDR3 protein. A D gene is named only where the DNA matches it firmly. Size values are once, few and many counts, or a class for expanded clones, and some rows have none.

-,TRBJ2-3,once,TRBV18,TGTGCCAGCTCTGCAGGGGCAGATACGCAGTATTTT,CASSAGADTQYF
TRBD1,TRBJ1-5,-,TRBV9,TGTGCCAGCAGCACAGGGGTTAGCAATCAGCCCCAGCATTTT,CASSTGVSNQPQHF
-,TRBJ1-3,-,TRBV30,TGTGCCTGGGGAGGAGCCTACTCTGGAAACACCATATATTTT,CAWGGAYSGNTIYF
-,TRBJ1-1,-,TRBV6-5,TGTGCCAGCAGTTACTCTCGGGTACGTGAAGCTTTCTTT,CASSYSRVREAFF
TRBD1,TRBJ2-7,-,TRBV19,TGTGCCAGTAGTCTAAACGCCGGGACAGACTCCTACGAGCAGTACTTC,CASSLNAGTDSYEQYF
-,TRBJ2-3,-,TRBV19,TGTGCCAGTAGTCACAGGGGCACAGATACGCAGTATTTT,CASSHRGTDTQYF
TRBD1,TRBJ1-4,-,TRBV28,TGTGCCAGCAGTAGTAAACAGGGGAGTCGGGATGAAAAACTGTTTTTT,CASSSKQGSRDEKLFF
TRBD2,TRBJ2-7,-,TRBV4-1,TGCGCCAGCAGCCCAGGACTAGCGGGGGACTTTCCGCCCTACGAGCAGTACTTC,CASSPGLAGDFPPYEQYF
TRBD1,TRBJ2-7,-,TRBV27,TGTGCCAGCAGTTTTGGACAGGGGATGGAGCAGTACTTC,CASSFGQGMEQYF
-,TRBJ2-7,-,TRBV6-5,TGTGCCAGCAGTTACTTGGGGCAGGGGCCCTACGAGCAGTACTTC,CASSYLGQGPYEQYF
-,TRBJ2-7,-,TRBV7-2,TGTGCCAGCAGCTTGGGGGGTGGCCCCTACGAGCAGTACTTC,CASSLGGGPYEQYF
TRBD2,TRBJ2-3,-,TRBV5-4,TGTGCCAGCAGGCCTGGACTAGCGGAGATCACAGATACGCAGTATTTT,CASRPGLAEITDTQYF
-,TRBJ2-3,once,TRBV4-2,TGTGCCAGCAGCTTAGCAGGCGGGGGCGGAGATACGCAGTATTTT,CASSLAGGGGDTQYF
-,TRBJ1-5,-,TRBV2,TGTGCCAGCAGGTATAGCAATCAGCCCCAGCATTTT,CASRYSNQPQHF
TRBD1,TRBJ1-4,-,TRBV4-1,TGCGCCAGCAGCTACCGGGACAGGGTTATTGAAAAACTGTTTTTT,CASSYRDRVIEKLFF
TRBD2,TRBJ2-1,-,TRBV27,TGTGCCAGCAGTTTTGGGCGGGGGGAATACAATGAGCAGTTCTTC,CASSFGRGEYNEQFF
-,TRBJ2-5,-,TRBV28,TGTGCCAGCAGTTTGGGCCACTCTTACCAAGAGACCCAGTACTTC,CASSLGHSYQETQYF
-,TRBJ1-1,once,TRBV28,TGTGCCAGCACCCTCGACGGGTACACTGAAGCTTTCTTT,CASTLDGYTEAFF
-,TRBJ1-3,-,TRBV7-2,TGTGCCAGCAGCCGGGGGGGCTCTGGAAACACCATATATTTT,CASSRGGSGNTIYF
-,TRBJ2-1,once,TRBV5-1,TGCGCCAGCAGCTTGGAACTAGCCCTCTACAATGAGCAGTTCTTC,CASSLELALYNEQFF
-,TRBJ1-4,-,TRBV24-1,TGTGCCACCAGTGAGGCTTCCGGGGGACTTAATGAAAAACTGTTTTTT,CATSEASGGLNEKLFF
-,TRBJ2-7,-,TRBV7-9,TGTGCCAGCAGCTTAGGTGGGGCGAACGAGCAGTACTTC,CASSLGGANEQYF
TRBD1,TRBJ2-3,-,TRBV18,TGTGCCAGCGGATGGGGACAGCCCACAGATACGCAGTATTTT,CASGWGQPTDTQYF
-,TRBJ2-4,-,TRBV6-5,TGTGCCAGCAGTTACTCGATGCGGCTAGCCAAAAACATTCAGTACTTC,CASSYSMRLAKNIQYF
-,TRBJ2-3,-,TRBV29-1,TGCAGCGTCAAATTTGGCCAAATCACAGATACGCAGTATTTT,CSVKFGQITDTQYF
-,TRBJ2-5,-,TRBV7-6,TGTGCCAGCAGCTTAATCGGATCCCGGGAAGAGACCCAGTACTTC,CASSLIGSREETQYF
-,TRBJ2-2,few,TRBV10-1,TGCGCCAGCAGGATGCGAATCCAGGGAACCGGGGAGCTGTTTTTT,CASRMRIQGTGELFF
-,TRBJ2-3,-,TRBV11-2,TGTGCCAGCAGCCCCAACACAGATACGCAGTATTTT,CASSPNTDTQYF
-,TRBJ2-7,many,TRBV7-9,TGTGCCAGCAGCTTTGGGTCGGGGGAGCAGTACTTC,CASSFGSGEQYF
TRBD1,TRBJ1-2,-,TRBV10-3,TGTGCCATCAGTGAGGGGACAGGGTTTTCTGGGGGCTACACCTTC,CAISEGTGFSGGYTF
-,TRBJ1-2,-,TRBV5-1,TGCGCCAGCAGCTTGGGGACACTTAACTATGGCTACACCTTC,CASSLGTLNYGYTF
-,TRBJ1-2,-,TRBV2,TGTGCCAGCAACTGGATCACAGGGCGAGGCTACACCTTC,CASNWITGRGYTF
TRBD1,TRBJ1-2,-,TRBV28,TGTGCCAGCAGTGGGGACAGACTCCCCTATTCGATCGGCTACACCTTC,CASSGDRLPYSIGYTF
TRBD1,TRBJ1-3,few,TRBV28,TGTGCCAGCAGATACAGGGGCTCTGGAAACACCATATATTTT,CASRYRGSGNTIYF
-,TRBJ2-3,once,TRBV5-4,TGTGCCAGCAGCTTGATTTCAGGGGGCACAGATACGCAGTATTTT,CASSLISGGTDTQYF
-,TRBJ2-1,-,TRBV4-2,TGTGCCAGCAGCCAAGGGGGCGAGGGGGACCCCTACAATGAGCAGTTCTTC,CASSQGGEGDPYNEQFF
-,TRBJ1-1,-,TRBV18,TGTGCCAGCTCACCGGCGGTTCGCACTGAAGCTTTCTTT,CASSPAVRTEAFF
-,TRBJ2-3,-,TRBV11-2,TGTGCCAGCAGCTTACGAGGGGGGGACACAGATACGCAGTATTTT,CASSLRGGDTDTQYF
TRBD1,TRBJ1-2,-,TRBV10-2,TGCGCCAGCAGGAGGGACAGGGACTATGGCTACACCTTC,CASRRDRDYGYTF